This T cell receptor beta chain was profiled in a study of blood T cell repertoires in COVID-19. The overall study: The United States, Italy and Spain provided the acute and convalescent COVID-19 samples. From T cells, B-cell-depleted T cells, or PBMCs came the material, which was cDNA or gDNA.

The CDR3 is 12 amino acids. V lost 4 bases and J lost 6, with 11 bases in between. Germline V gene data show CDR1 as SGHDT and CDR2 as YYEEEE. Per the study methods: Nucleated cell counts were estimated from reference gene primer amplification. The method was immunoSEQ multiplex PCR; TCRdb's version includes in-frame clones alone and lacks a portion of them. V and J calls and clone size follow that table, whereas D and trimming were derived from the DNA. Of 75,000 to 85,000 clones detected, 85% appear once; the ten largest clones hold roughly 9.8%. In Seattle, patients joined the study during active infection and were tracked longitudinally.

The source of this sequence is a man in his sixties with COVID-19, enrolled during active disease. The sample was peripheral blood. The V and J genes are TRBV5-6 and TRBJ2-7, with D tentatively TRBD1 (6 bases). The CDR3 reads CASSTQGGEQYF. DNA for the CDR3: TGTGCCAGCAGCACCCAAGGGGGCGAGCAGTACTTC. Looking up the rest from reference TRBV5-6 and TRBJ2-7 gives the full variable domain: DAGVTQSPTHLIKTRGQQVTLRCSPKSGHDTVSWYQQALGQGPQFIFQYYEEEERQRGNFPDRFSGHQFPNYSSELNVNALLLGDSALYLCASSTQGGEQYFGPGTRLTVT.